The source of this TCR beta chain is a study of glioma-infiltrating T cells after dendritic cell vaccination. Study-wide background: Dendritic cell vaccination trial patients had either newly diagnosed or recurrent glioblastoma.

The CDR3 is 13 amino acids. Germline assignment: CDR1 SNHLY and CDR2 FYNNEI. The V end lost 7 bases, the J end lost 1 base, and 10 bases lay between the germline ends. Some clones are missing from TCRdb's copy, which holds only in-frame ones; the method was immunoSEQ multiplex PCR. The sample yields just under 85,000 clones, 85% to 90% seen once. The chain uses TRBV2 and TRBJ1-1; D perhaps matches TRBD1 (5 bases). This TCR was sampled from a human donor with glioblastoma. The sample was blood, taken before dendritic cell vaccination. The CDR3 bases are TGTGCCAGCACTTTAGACAGGAACACTGAAGCTTTCTTT. Its protein is CASTLDRNTEAFF. Drawing the rest from reference TRBV2 and TRBJ1-1, the complete variable domain is EPEVTQTPSHQVTQMGQEVILRCVPISNHLYFYWYRQILGQKVEFLVSFYNNEISEKSEIFDDQFSVERPDGSNFTLKIRSTKLEDSAMYFCASTLDRNTEAFFGQGTRLTVV.